The 21 T cell receptor beta chains given below trace back to one sample, sequenced in a study of Ad26.COV2.S vaccination and SARS-CoV-2 variants. Data came from immunoSEQ multiplex PCR; TCRdb stores just in-frame clones and leaves some out. Found here are some 190,000 clones, roughly nine tenths of them singletons; the top ten hold 5% to 6.5%. Sample: peripheral blood, taken after recovery from COVID-19. The source of these receptors is a human donor who had recovered from COVID-19.

J is TRBJ1-1 and V is TRBV2; perhaps TRBD1 as D (6 bases). CDR1 and CDR2 from the germline V gene are SNHLY and FYNNEI. The V end was cut by 6 bases, the J end by 4 bases, with 15 bases between. This CDR3 region has 14 residues. The CDR3, as DNA: TGTGCCAGCAGCGCATCAGGGGTGAGCACTGAAGCTTTCTTT. It is translated as CASSASGVSTEAFF.

The rearrangement joins TRBV5-1 to TRBJ2-1; no firm D call. The CDR3 consists of 16 residues. Germline CDR1 SGHRS, CDR2 YFSETQ. V was trimmed by 3 bases and J by 0 bases, leaving 13 bases between them. The CDR3 here is CASSSPDGNSYNEQFF. The CDR3, as DNA: TGCGCCAGCAGCTCCCCCGACGGAAACTCCTACAATGAGCAGTTCTTC. Looking up the rest from reference TRBV5-1 and TRBJ2-1 gives the full variable domain: KAGVTQTPRYLIKTRGQQVTLSCSPISGHRSVSWYQQTPGQGLQFLFEYFSETQRNKGNFPGRFSGRQFSNSRSEMNVSTLELGDSALYLCASSSPDGNSYNEQFFGPGTRLTVL.

The V and J genes are TRBV11-3 and TRBJ1-5, with TRBD1 matching 12 bases. V was pared by 1 base and J by 6 bases, with 7 bases of the junction left unmatched. The CDR3 has 17 residues. CDR1 and CDR2 (germline): SGHNT, YENEEA. This CDR3 reads CASSLGPGQGAGQPQHF. The CDR3 DNA reads TGTGCCAGCAGCTTAGGTCCGGGACAGGGGGCGGGTCAGCCCCAGCATTTT. The full variable domain, completed using reference TRBV11-3 and TRBJ1-5, is EAGVVQSPRYKIIEKKQPVAFWCNPISGHNTLYWYLQNLGQGPELLIRYENEEAVDDSQLPKDRFSAERLKGVDSTLKIQPAELGDSAVYLCASSLGPGQGAGQPQHFGDGTRLSIL.

This clone was recorded only once. The CDR3 coding sequence is TGCGCCAGCAGGCGGGCGACTAATGAAAAACTGTTTTTT. It codes for CASRRATNEKLFF. The rearrangement links TRBV23-1 to TRBJ1-4, with D unresolved. TRBV23-1 is identified as an open reading frame with a role that is uncertain. This CDR3 has 13 residues. The ends were cut back, 6 bases at V and 2 bases at J, with 7 bases in the middle.

J is TRBJ2-7 and V is TRBV5-1; the D gene could be TRBD1 or TRBD2 (5 bases each). V gave up 4 bases and J gave up 1 base, with 15 bases separating them. The V gene's germline CDR1 is SGHRS and CDR2 YFSETQ. This CDR3 has 15 amino acids. This CDR3 is CASSPMGVLSYEQYF. The CDR3 DNA follows: TGCGCCAGCAGCCCAATGGGGGTGTTATCCTACGAGCAGTACTTC. The variable domain in full, with the rest retrieved from reference TRBV5-1 and TRBJ2-7, is KAGVTQTPRYLIKTRGQQVTLSCSPISGHRSVSWYQQTPGQGLQFLFEYFSETQRNKGNFPGRFSGRQFSNSRSEMNVSTLELGDSALYLCASSPMGVLSYEQYFGPGTRLTVT.

This clone was recorded only once. V usage is TRBV19 and J usage is TRBJ1-4, with 8 bases identical to TRBD1. Unmatched junction bases numbered 9, after V lost 6 bases and J lost 6 bases. Germline values: CDR1 LNHDA, CDR2 SQIVND (reference sequence). The CDR3 sequence is 15 residues long. CDR3 in amino acids: CASRDRTGRYEKLFF. In DNA form, the CDR3 reads TGTGCCAGTAGGGACCGGACAGGGCGGTATGAAAAACTGTTTTTT.

J is TRBJ2-2 and V is TRBV9; D gene unclear. Germline CDR1 reads SGDLS; CDR2 reads YYNGEE. The CDR3 is made up of 12 amino acids. The V end lost 4 bases, the J end lost 7 bases, and 8 bases lay between the germline ends. The CDR3 coding sequence is TGTGCCAGCAGCCGATGGGACGGGGAGCTGTTTTTT. Translated, it gives CASSRWDGELFF.

This clone was counted a few times. The identical CDR3 is also encoded by other nucleotide sequences in the sample. The chain has TRBV18 and TRBJ2-1; D unclear. Germline CDR1 reads KGHSH; CDR2 reads LQKENI. Trimming stripped 3 bases from V and 0 bases from J, with 3 bases between. The length of the CDR3 is 13 residues. The CDR3 here is CASSPSSYNEQFF. In DNA, the CDR3 is TGTGCCAGCTCACCTAGCTCCTACAATGAGCAGTTCTTC.

The V gene is TRBV11-3, the J gene TRBJ2-5; the match to TRBD1 covers 10 bases. The J segment lost 7 bases and the V segment lost 5 bases, leaving 19 bases of the junction unmatched. This CDR3 spans 18 amino acids. Looked up from germline, CDR1 is SGHNT and CDR2 is YENEEA. This chain's CDR3 is CASSPPLTRQGAVGTQYF. The CDR3 DNA follows: TGTGCCAGCAGCCCCCCCCTAACTCGACAGGGGGCGGTGGGGACCCAGTACTTC.

This chain links TRBV5-1 with TRBJ1-2; D gene unclear. Trimming stripped 4 bases from V and 6 bases from J, with 13 bases between. The CDR3 consists of 13 residues. CDR1 SGHRS and CDR2 YFSETQ come from the germline V gene. The CDR3 loop reads CASSPLGLDGYTF. The CDR3 bases are TGCGCCAGCAGCCCCCTCGGTTTGGATGGCTACACCTTC.

The chain carries TRBV10-3 and TRBJ2-2, with a tentative D call TRBD2 (6 bases). The V and J ends lost 10 bases and 6 bases respectively, with 21 bases between them. CDR1 ENHRY and CDR2 SYGVKD come from the germline V gene. The CDR3 length is 15 residues. The CDR3 loop reads CATAASASGAGELFF. The DNA of the CDR3 is TGTGCCACCGCGGCTAGCGCAAGCGGTGCCGGGGAGCTGTTTTTT.

The rearrangement links TRBV5-1 to TRBJ2-3; D not certain. The V end lost 3 bases, the J end lost 2 bases, and 4 bases lay between the germline ends. Germline lookup yields CDR1 SGHRS and CDR2 YFSETQ. The CDR3 loop spans 12 amino acids. Written as DNA, the CDR3 is TGCGCCAGCAGCTCGAACACAGATACGCAGTATTTT. The encoded protein is CASSSNTDTQYF.

The chain links TRBV19 to TRBJ1-5; D gene unclear. V was cut by 3 bases and J by 4 bases, with 10 bases left in between. Germline V CDR1 and CDR2: LNHDA, SQIVND (reference sequence). CDR3 length: 14 amino acids. In nucleotides, the CDR3 is TGTGCCAGTAGTATGAGGGTTCCTAATCAGCCCCAGCATTTT. Encoded protein: CASSMRVPNQPQHF.

In this sample, this clone turned up once. V is TRBV28 and J is TRBJ1-5; D gene ambiguous. The CDR3 spans 15 residues. Trimming shortened V by 8 bases and J by 0 bases, and 14 bases separated the two germline ends. Germline V CDR1 and CDR2: MDHEN, SYDVKM. This CDR3 reads CASWWTGNSNQPQHF. The CDR3 DNA reads as TGTGCCAGCTGGTGGACGGGGAATAGCAATCAGCCCCAGCATTTT.

This clone has only one observation. The V and J genes are TRBV4-1 and TRBJ2-7, with 7 positions matching TRBD2. The CDR3 consists of 15 residues. Trimming removed 5 bases from V and 3 bases from J; junction bases left unmatched: 10. CDR1 and CDR2 (germline): MGHRA, YSYEKL. CDR3: CASSDGTNSYYEQYF. The CDR3 nucleotides are TGCGCCAGCAGCGACGGGACTAACTCCTACTACGAGCAGTACTTC.

The chain combines TRBV5-1 with TRBJ2-4, with D maybe TRBD2 (5 bases). The CDR3 contains 11 residues. Trimming took off 5 bases at V and 5 bases at J, with 5 bases between the two ends. Germline values: CDR1 SGHRS, CDR2 YFSETQ. CDR3 sequence (DNA): TGCGCCAGCAGGGGAGAAAACATTCAGTACTTC. It translates to CASRGENIQYF.

The chain combines TRBV7-8 with TRBJ2-7; D may be TRBD2 (6 bases). Looked up from germline, CDR1 is SGHVS and CDR2 is FQNEAQ. CDR3 length: 16 residues. The germline V and J ends were trimmed by 5 bases and 2 bases, with 19 bases remaining between them. The DNA for the CDR3 is TGTGCCAGCAGCCCGCCGGAGGGACCACCGGCCTACGAGCAGTACTTC. Translation: CASSPPEGPPAYEQYF.

The chain's CDR3 is CASSQGGAGTDTQYF. Written as DNA, the CDR3 is TGTGCCAGCAGTCAAGGGGGAGCCGGCACAGATACGCAGTATTTT. V gene TRBV9 combines with J gene TRBJ2-3, with D perhaps matching TRBD1 (6 bases). Between the trimmed V and J ends, which lost 5 bases and 1 base, there was a span of 14 bases. Per germline, CDR1 SGDLS and CDR2 YYNGEE. CDR3 length equals 15 residues.

In DNA, the CDR3 is TGTGCCAGCAGCTTACGTGGTGAGCAGTTCTTC. Translation gives CASSLRGEQFF. The chain uses TRBV7-3 and TRBJ2-1; D unresolved. Germline CDR1 is SGHTA and CDR2 is FQGTGA. V gave up 2 bases and J gave up 9 bases, with 5 bases separating them. This CDR3 spans 11 amino acids.

This chain links TRBV12-3 or TRBV12-4 with TRBJ1-2; 8 bases align to TRBD1. Trimming took 6 bases from V and 12 from J; bases not matched to a gene: 6. This CDR3 has 11 residues. CDR3 DNA sequence: TGTGCCAGCAGCCACAGGGGGAACCACACCTTC. It encodes CASSHRGNHTF.

The V call is TRBV10-1, the J call TRBJ1-2; TRBD1 matches 11 bases. The CDR3 contains 15 residues. Trimming took 5 bases from V and 4 from J; bases not matched to a gene: 6. Germline assignment: CDR1 WNHNN and CDR2 SYGVQD (reference sequence). The CDR3 region has the DNA TGCGCCAGCAGTAACCGGACAGGGGGCGTCTATGGCTACACCTTC. It codes for CASSNRTGGVYGYTF.